Described below is a single T cell receptor beta chain sequence and its context. This clone has more than one count but fewer than ten. Its antigen is still unknown. Within one base of it there is no much larger clone, and no base qualities were kept. The data were obtained in a study of blood T cell repertoires in COVID-19 (dated by TCRdb to about 2020). A note on the overall study: The collaborator samples originated in the United States, Italy and Spain and spanned the acute and convalescent phases of COVID-19. The material from the prospective study consisted of cDNA or gDNA derived from T cells, B-cell-depleted T cells, or PBMCs. Sample metadata almost always included a de-identified subject ID, COVID-19 status, age in years and sex. Where available, HLA class I and class II types were taken from metadata supplied by the sample provider and were not determined by assay-based typing. The repertoires were released in a freely available public database meant as a resource for research on the immune response to SARS-CoV-2. Deeply sampled blood TCRbeta repertoires from subjects exposed to, actively infected with, or recovered from COVID-19 were included in the dataset. Samples came from the ongoing ImmuneRACE study (first 160 participants) plus 1,254 subjects from 6 global collaborators.

Relative to germline, V is 0 bases shorter and J is 2 bases shorter, with 9 bases between their ends. Spanning cysteine to phenylalanine, the CDR3 consists of 14 amino acids. Just the 42-base CDR3 DNA is kept, in frame starting at base 1. The germline V gene provides CDR1 SGHDT and CDR2 YYEEEE. The collaborating institutions used their own protocols to collect whole blood in K2EDTA tubes. For TCRbeta analysis, collaborators shipped samples in one of three forms: frozen whole blood, isolated PBMCs, or DNA extracted from either of those sample types. TCRbeta CDR3 regions were amplified from genomic DNA by means of the immunoSEQ Assay, a bias-controlled multiplex PCR. Per the original workflow: Within the assay, amplification of reference gene primers was used to estimate how many nucleated cells each sample contained. To quantify the absolute abundance of each unique TCRbeta CDR3 rearrangement, sequence reads were collapsed and filtered. Productive Simpson clonality was computed per sample as the square root of Simpson's diversity index over productive rearrangements. What TCRdb holds here is the immuneACCESS table cut down to in-frame rearrangements. Part of the clones is not present; checked against another copy, under half of the missing clones reflect an unresolved V gene, and the others are unexplained. The DNA was the basis for D and trimming; V, J and clone size are from that table. This sample lists 130,000 to 150,000 clones; approximately 87% were detected once. The ten largest clones capture around 4.5% of the sample.

Points the paper makes about the study in general: The amount of clinical and demographic metadata varied by source and participant and was provided uncurated.

Sample: peripheral blood. The clonotype was recovered from a woman aged 40 to 49 with acute or convalescent COVID-19. The chain is assembled from TRBV5-6 and TRBJ2-7; no D gene call is confident. The CDR3 here reads CASSLDDGAYEQYF. The DNA is TGTGCCAGCAGCTTGGACGACGGAGCCTACGAGCAGTACTTC.